A selection of T cell receptor beta chains follows, all from one sample in a study of cytomegalovirus exposure and HLA in healthy donors. Here immunoSEQ multiplex PCR was the method, and the copy in TCRdb shows in-frame clones only, minus some. The sample carries some 130,000 clones, 89% recorded once. The sequencing sample was made of PBMCs. The receptor set was obtained from a young woman in good health and CMV-seronegative. Both conserved end residues are part of each CDR3. D genes are given only for firm matches. Some rows mark clone size as missing; the rest say once, few, many or name a class of expanded clone.

>NA|TRBJ2-7|TRBV5-1|NA
CASSLEGNFDEQYF
TGCGCCAGCAGCTTGGAGGGGAACTTCGACGAGCAGTACTTC
>NA|TRBJ1-1|TRBV5-1|NA
CASSLGQGEAFF
TGCGCCAGCAGCTTGGGTCAGGGCGAAGCTTTCTTT
>TRBD1|TRBJ1-1|TRBV19|once
CASSQGVTEAFF
TGTGCCAGTAGTCAGGGGGTCACTGAAGCTTTCTTT
>NA|TRBJ1-6|TRBV5-5|NA
CASSPGRQGYSPLHF
TGTGCCAGCAGCCCAGGCAGGCAGGGTTATTCACCCCTCCACTTT
>TRBD1|TRBJ2-1|TRBV14|NA
CASSLGQGDEQFF
TGTGCCAGCAGCCTGGGACAGGGGGATGAGCAGTTCTTC
>TRBD1|TRBJ2-7|TRBV2|NA
CASSSGGVGAYEQYF
TGTGCCAGCAGTTCAGGGGGCGTCGGTGCATACGAGCAGTACTTC
>TRBD1|TRBJ2-1|TRBV9|NA
CASSVVETGRNEQFF
TGTGCCAGCAGCGTAGTGGAGACAGGGCGGAATGAGCAGTTCTTC
>NA|TRBJ2-3|TRBV2|NA
CASRDSMRASTDTQYF
TGTGCCAGCAGAGACTCTATGAGGGCTTCCACAGATACGCAGTATTTT
>NA|TRBJ1-6|TRBV27|NA
CASTLSAQHNSPLHF
TGTGCCAGCACATTATCCGCACAGCACAATTCACCCCTCCACTTT
>NA|TRBJ2-2|TRBV18|NA
CASSPSGTGELFF
TGTGCCAGCTCACCGTCGGGGACCGGGGAGCTGTTTTTT
>NA|TRBJ1-1|TRBV7-6|NA
CASSRRAVNTEAFF
TGTGCCAGCAGCCGCAGGGCAGTGAACACTGAAGCTTTCTTT
>TRBD2|TRBJ2-3|TRBV5-1|NA
CASSLFLAGGSTDTQYF
TGCGCCAGCAGCTTGTTCCTAGCGGGGGGCTCCACAGATACGCAGTATTTT
>NA|TRBJ2-3|TRBV15|many
CATSSPTTLLMADTQYF
TGTGCCACCAGCAGTCCAACTACCCTGTTGATGGCAGATACGCAGTATTTT